The 2 T cell receptor beta chains below were found in one sample sequenced in a study of post-analysis software for immune sequencing data. The study, taken as a whole, reports: Roughly five TRBV segments were significantly more frequent in patients than in controls. TRBV5-6, TRBV5-1 and TRBV20-1 were among these segments.

Built from TCR beta cDNA, the libraries had unique molecular identifiers in them. TCRdb re-called the PCR reads through MiXCR, storing one row per CDR3 protein. The sample holds roughly 800,000 distinct CDR3 sequences, 25% to 30% seen once. Antigen specificity for these receptors is unknown. Specimen: blood. The receptors come from a girl aged 5-17 years with multiple sclerosis.

In its sample, this clonotype was seen a few times. The CDR3 DNA reads TGCAGCGTAAAACAGGGGGGGAACACTGAAGCTTTCTTT. This encodes CSVKQGGNTEAFF. V is TRBV29-1 and J is TRBJ1-1; 8 bases match TRBD1. The CDR3 extends over 13 amino acids. V shed 6 bases and J 1 base; nucleotides not matched to a gene: 4. Germline values: CDR1 SQVTM, CDR2 ANQGSEA.

The chain links TRBV20-1 to TRBJ2-1; TRBD2 agrees at 8 bases. The V gene end was trimmed by 3 bases and the J gene end by 6 bases; junction bases not matched to a gene: 4. CDR3 length: 13 amino acids. Germline CDR1 DFQATT, CDR2 SNEGSKA (reference sequence). The CDR3 here is CSASGRDSNEQFF. The CDR3 nucleotides read TGCAGTGCTAGCGGGAGGGATAGCAATGAGCAGTTCTTC.